A single sample gave rise to the 3 T cell receptor beta chains below, sequenced in a study of CD8+CD57+ T cells in acquired aplastic anemia. Profiles of TCR beta VDJ and CDR3 were generated from a genomic DNA template. TCRdb independently ran MiXCR on the reads; one entry per CDR3 protein. The sample records fewer than 250,000 distinct CDR3 sequences, approximately 52% being singletons. Sequences were obtained from sorted CD4+, CD8+, or CD8+CD57+ T cells (not recorded which) from PBMCs. The receptor set was obtained from a human donor in good health, serving as a control.

This clonotype was seen many times. CDR3 coding DNA: TGCGCCAGCAGCCAGCCTGGTATAACCTACGAGCAGTACTTC. Its protein is CASSQPGITYEQYF. The genes are TRBV4-1 and TRBJ2-7; D gene ambiguous. This CDR3 spans 14 amino acids. The V end was cut by 3 bases, the J end by 2 bases, with 11 bases between. Germline CDR1 MGHRA, CDR2 YSYEKL.

This clonotype was counted a single time. The chain employs TRBV9 and TRBJ1-4, with unresolved D. V lost 2 bases and J 3 bases, leaving 8 bases between the germline ends. The CDR3 contains 14 residues. Germline CDR1 SGDLS, CDR2 YYNGEE. The CDR3 region has the DNA TGTGCCAGCAGCGTCGCCGAGGCTAATGAAAAACTGTTTTTT. This encodes CASSVAEANEKLFF. The full variable domain, its missing parts supplied by reference TRBV9 and TRBJ1-4, is DSGVTQTPKHLITATGQRVTLRCSPRSGDLSVYWYQQSLDQGLQFLIQYYNGEERAKGNILERFSAQQFPDLHSELNLSSLELGDSALYFCASSVAEANEKLFFGSGTQLSVL.

This chain uses TRBV7-2 with TRBJ1-1; 8 bases match TRBD1. The CDR3 runs 13 residues. V shed 1 base, J shed 7 bases, and the junction held 2 bases outside the gene matches. Looked up from germline, CDR1 is SGHTA and CDR2 is FQGNSA. CDR3 nucleotides: TGTGCCAGCAGCTTAGACAGGGGGGGTGAAGCTTTCTTT. Protein sequence: CASSLDRGGEAFF.